This T cell receptor beta chain was documented in a study of T cell responses to AZD1222 COVID-19 vaccine. Whole-study results and caveats: The sample set comprised mostly white British donors with more females, and clonal diversity was possibly underestimated. The number of AZD1222 recipients seropositive at baseline was only five to seven. Elevations in Spike-specific TCR breadth and depth followed administration of two AZD1222 doses. CD4 TCRs associated with vaccination spanned spike, dominating at 160-218 and 743-854.

Notes on this clone: Its cognate antigen is unknown.

Germline V gene data show CDR1 as SGHAT and CDR2 as FQNNGV. The CDR3 is 13 amino acids. The V end lost 6 bases, the J end lost 7 bases, and 13 bases lay between the germline ends. Sequenced by immunoSEQ multiplex PCR; TCRdb stores in-frame clones only, minus some. This table has 80,000 to 95,000 clones, around 90% appearing once. This chain connects TRBV11-2 to TRBJ1-5, with a possible D match to TRBD1 (6 bases). This sequence was found in an adult in good health. The material sequenced was peripheral blood, taken on day 0 of AZD1222 vaccination. The CDR3: CASSLQGGQPQHF. CDR3 bases: TGTGCCAGCAGTTTACAGGGAGGCCAGCCCCAGCATTTT.